This TCR beta chain was obtained from a study of cytomegalovirus exposure and HLA in healthy donors. PCR used 60 Vbeta primers and 13 Jbeta primers. Profiling relied on immunoSEQ multiplex PCR, and the TCRdb table lists in-frame clones only, not all of them. The sample includes 70,000 to 95,000 clones, around 80% of them seen just once. The germline V and J ends were trimmed by 6 bases and 1 base, with 16 bases remaining between them. Per the germline V gene, CDR1 is SGHRS and CDR2 is YFSETQ. The CDR3 spans 15 residues. This chain links TRBV5-1 with TRBJ2-5, with D tentatively TRBD1 (6 bases). The sequence was collected from a male donor in good health and CMV-seronegative. The specimen was PBMCs. The DNA of the CDR3 is TGCGCCAGCAATAACCAAGACAGGTCCCAAGAGACCCAGTACTTC. It codes for CASNNQDRSQETQYF.